The sequence of this T cell receptor beta chain was determined in a study of blood T cell repertoires in COVID-19. At the level of the study: COVID-19 samples collected from the United States, Italy and Spain covered acute and convalescent phases.

Participants reported their clinical history, and cohort assignment relied on those reports. Donors in Cohort 3 counted as recovered after two negative PCRs, clearance, or symptom resolution. The CDR3 extends over 14 amino acids. In germline, CDR1 is MDHEN, CDR2 SYDVKM. The junction had 5 bases not matched to a gene; V was cut back by 8 bases and J by 1 base. Study processing details: Estimation of nucleated cell counts was performed using reference gene primer amplification. The repertoire was sequenced with immunoSEQ multiplex PCR; TCRdb's copy has only in-frame clones and lacks some. D and trimming were read from the DNA, whereas the V and J calls and clone size are those reported in that table. The sample holds just over 300,000 clones, around 84% seen once.

The J gene is TRBJ1-1, the V gene TRBV28; 9 bases are a match to TRBD1. Sequenced material: PBMCs or T cells enriched from blood (not recorded which). The sequence came from a man aged 30 to 39 who had recovered from COVID-19. The CDR3 region is CASGKDRGNTEAFF. Here the CDR3 DNA reads TGTGCCAGCGGAAAGGACAGGGGGAACACTGAAGCTTTCTTT.